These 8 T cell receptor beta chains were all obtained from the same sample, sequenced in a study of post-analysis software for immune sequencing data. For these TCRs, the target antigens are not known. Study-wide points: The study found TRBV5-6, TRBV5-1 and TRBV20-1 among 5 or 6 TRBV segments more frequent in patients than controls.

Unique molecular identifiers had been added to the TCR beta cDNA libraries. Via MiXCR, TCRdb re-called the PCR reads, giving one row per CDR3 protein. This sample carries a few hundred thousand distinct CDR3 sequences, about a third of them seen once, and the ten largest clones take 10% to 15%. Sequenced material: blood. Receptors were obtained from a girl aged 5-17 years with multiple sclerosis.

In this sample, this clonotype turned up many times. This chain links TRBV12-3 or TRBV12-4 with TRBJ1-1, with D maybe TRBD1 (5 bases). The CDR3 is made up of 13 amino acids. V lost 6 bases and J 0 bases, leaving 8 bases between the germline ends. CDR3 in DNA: TGTGCCAGCAGCCCGGGGGTGAACACTGAAGCTTTCTTT. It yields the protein CASSPGVNTEAFF.

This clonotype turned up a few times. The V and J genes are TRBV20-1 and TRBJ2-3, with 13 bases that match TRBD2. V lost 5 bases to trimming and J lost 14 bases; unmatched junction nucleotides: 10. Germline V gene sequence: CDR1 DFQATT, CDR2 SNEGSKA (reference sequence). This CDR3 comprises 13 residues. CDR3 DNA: TGCAGTGCTCAACCTGGGACTAGCGGGGACAGGTATTTT. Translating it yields CSAQPGTSGDRYF.

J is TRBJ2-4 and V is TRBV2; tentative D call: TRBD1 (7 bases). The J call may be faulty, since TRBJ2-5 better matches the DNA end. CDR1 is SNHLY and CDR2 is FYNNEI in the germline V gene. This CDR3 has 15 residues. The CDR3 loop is CASSEEGQGGETQYF. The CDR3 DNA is TGTGCCAGCAGTGAAGAAGGTCAGGGGGGAGAGACCCAGTACTTC.

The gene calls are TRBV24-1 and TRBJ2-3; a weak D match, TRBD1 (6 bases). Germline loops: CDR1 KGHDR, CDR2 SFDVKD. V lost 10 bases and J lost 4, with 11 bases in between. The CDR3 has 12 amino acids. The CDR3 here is CATSQGSDTQYF. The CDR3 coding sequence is TGTGCCACTTCACAGGGTTCAGATACGCAGTATTTT.

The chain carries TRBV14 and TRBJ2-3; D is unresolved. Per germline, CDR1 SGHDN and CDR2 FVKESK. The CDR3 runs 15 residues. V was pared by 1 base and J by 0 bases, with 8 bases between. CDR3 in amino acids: CASSQVKVSTDTQYF. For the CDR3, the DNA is TGTGCCAGCAGCCAAGTGAAGGTTAGCACAGATACGCAGTATTTT.

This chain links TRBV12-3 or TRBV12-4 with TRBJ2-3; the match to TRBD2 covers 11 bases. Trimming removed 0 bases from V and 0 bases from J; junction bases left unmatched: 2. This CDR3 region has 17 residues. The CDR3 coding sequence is TGTGCCAGCAGTTTAGCTAGCGGGGGGGCTAGCACAGATACGCAGTATTTT. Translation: CASSLASGGASTDTQYF.

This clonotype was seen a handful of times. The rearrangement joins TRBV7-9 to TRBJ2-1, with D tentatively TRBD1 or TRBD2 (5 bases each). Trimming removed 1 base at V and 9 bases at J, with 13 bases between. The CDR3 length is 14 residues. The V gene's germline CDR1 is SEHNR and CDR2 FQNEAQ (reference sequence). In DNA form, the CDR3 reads TGTGCCAGCAGCTTAGAGGGGTATCGGGGTGAGCAGTTCTTC. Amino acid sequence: CASSLEGYRGEQFF.

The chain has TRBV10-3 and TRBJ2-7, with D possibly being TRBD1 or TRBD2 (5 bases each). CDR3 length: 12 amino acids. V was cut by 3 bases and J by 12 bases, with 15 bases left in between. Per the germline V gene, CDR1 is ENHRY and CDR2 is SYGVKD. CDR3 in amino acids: CAISERGAMLYF. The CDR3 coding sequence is TGTGCCATCAGTGAAAGGGGAGCAATGCTGTACTTC.